This entry describes one TCR beta chain. The CDR3 contains 17 residues. CDR1 and CDR2 (germline): MGHDK, SYGVNS. V lost 0 bases, J lost 5 bases, and 6 bases stayed unmatched. This record comes from a study of blood T cell repertoires in COVID-19. The wider study: Donors in the United States, Italy and Spain gave samples during acute or convalescent COVID-19. Nucleic acid was either cDNA or gDNA, and it came from T cells, B-cell-depleted T cells, or PBMCs.

Per the original data handling: Amplified reference gene primers provided the basis for estimating nucleated cell counts. Measured with immunoSEQ multiplex PCR; TCRdb has only the in-frame clones, and not every one. The V and J calls and clone size are taken from that table; D and trimming were inferred from the DNA. The sample records about 140,000 clones, 75% to 90% being singletons. V usage is TRBV25-1 and J usage is TRBJ1-4; 10 bases are a match to TRBD1. This TCR derives from a woman over 75 with acute or convalescent COVID-19. Sample: peripheral blood. CDR3 DNA: TGTGCCAGCAGTGAATATATTCGGGGACAGGGGAATGAAAAACTGTTTTTT. Its translation is CASSEYIRGQGNEKLFF.